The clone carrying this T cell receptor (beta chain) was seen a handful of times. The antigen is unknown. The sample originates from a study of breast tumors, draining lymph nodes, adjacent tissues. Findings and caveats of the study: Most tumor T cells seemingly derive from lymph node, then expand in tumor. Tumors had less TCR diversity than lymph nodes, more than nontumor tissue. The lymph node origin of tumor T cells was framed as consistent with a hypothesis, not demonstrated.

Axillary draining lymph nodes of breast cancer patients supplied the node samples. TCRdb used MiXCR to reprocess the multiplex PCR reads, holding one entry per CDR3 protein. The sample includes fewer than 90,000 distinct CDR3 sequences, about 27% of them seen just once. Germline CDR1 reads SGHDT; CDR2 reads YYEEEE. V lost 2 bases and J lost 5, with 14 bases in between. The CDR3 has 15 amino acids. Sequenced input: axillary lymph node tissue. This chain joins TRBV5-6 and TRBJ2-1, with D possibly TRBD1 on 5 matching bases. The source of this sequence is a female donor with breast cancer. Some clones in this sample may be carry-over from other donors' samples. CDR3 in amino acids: CASSLLGQSDNEQFF. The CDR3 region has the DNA TGTGCCAGCAGCTTACTTGGACAATCCGACAATGAGCAGTTCTTC.